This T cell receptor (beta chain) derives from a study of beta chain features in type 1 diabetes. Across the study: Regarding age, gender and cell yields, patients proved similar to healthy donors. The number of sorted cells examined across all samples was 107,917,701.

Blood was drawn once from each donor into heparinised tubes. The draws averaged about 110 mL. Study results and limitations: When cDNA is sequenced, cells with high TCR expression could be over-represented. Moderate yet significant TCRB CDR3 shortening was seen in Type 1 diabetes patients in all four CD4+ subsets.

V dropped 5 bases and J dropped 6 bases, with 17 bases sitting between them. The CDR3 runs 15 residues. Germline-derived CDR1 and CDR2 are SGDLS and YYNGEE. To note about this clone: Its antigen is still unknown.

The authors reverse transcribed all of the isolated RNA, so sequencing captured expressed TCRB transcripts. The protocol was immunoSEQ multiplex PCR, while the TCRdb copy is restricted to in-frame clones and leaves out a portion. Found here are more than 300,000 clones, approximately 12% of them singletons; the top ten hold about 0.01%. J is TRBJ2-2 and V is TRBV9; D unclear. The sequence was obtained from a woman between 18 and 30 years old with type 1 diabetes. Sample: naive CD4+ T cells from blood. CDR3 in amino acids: CASRKKGSRAGELFF. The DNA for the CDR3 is TGTGCCAGCAGAAAGAAAGGTAGTCGGGCCGGGGAGCTGTTTTTT.